These 6 T cell receptor beta chains were sequenced from one sample in a study of T-cell reconstitution after alpha-beta-depleted transplantation in children. During its preparation, the TCRbeta library received unique molecular identifiers. A single record per CDR3 protein comes from TCRdb applying MiXCR to the PCR reads. The sample has some 440,000 distinct CDR3 sequences; around 15% are singletons. This sample comprised PBMCs, mostly from graft donor cells, obtained 360 days after TCRalphabeta/CD19-depleted stem cell transplant. These TCRs come from a boy less than two years old who had a stem cell transplant for Wiskott-Aldrich syndrome, so the T cells may come from the graft donor.

Ten or more counts support this clonotype. J is TRBJ2-5 and V is TRBV6-1, with TRBD2 matching over 7 bases. CDR3 length: 14 amino acids. Germline values: CDR1 MNHNS, CDR2 SASEGT. The trim removed 6 bases at V and 3 bases at J, leaving 7 bases unmatched. CDR3 DNA sequence: TGTGCCAGCAGATCCCGGGACTACGAAGAGACCCAGTACTTC. Translation gives CASRSRDYEETQYF.

The V and J genes are TRBV5-6 and TRBJ2-3, with TRBD2 identical over 13 bases. Germline CDR1 is SGHDT and CDR2 is YYEEEE. CDR3 length equals 16 residues. V dropped 3 bases and J dropped 3; count of bases not matched to a gene: 4. CDR3 sequence reads: CASSWGTSGATDTQYF. CDR3 nucleotides: TGTGCCAGCAGCTGGGGGACTAGCGGGGCGACAGATACGCAGTATTTT.

The rearrangement uses TRBV12-3 or TRBV12-4 and TRBJ2-7; D might be TRBD1 (6 bases). This CDR3 comprises 15 residues. The V end lost 6 bases, the J end lost 0 bases, and 15 bases lay between the germline ends. CDR3 in DNA: TGTGCCAGCAGCTACCTTGGACAGAGCTCCTACGAGCAGTACTTC. It yields the protein CASSYLGQSSYEQYF.

The chain uses TRBV4-1 and TRBJ2-1; D is unresolved. This CDR3 is built from 16 residues. V was shortened by 5 bases and J by 6 bases, with 20 bases between the two germline ends. CDR1 MGHRA and CDR2 YSYEKL come from the germline V gene. This CDR3 is CASSSARSTRFNEQFF. The CDR3 nucleotides are TGCGCCAGCAGCTCCGCTCGCTCAACGAGATTCAATGAGCAGTTCTTC.

V is TRBV6-5 and J is TRBJ2-7; tentative D call: TRBD1 (5 bases). Germline CDR1 MNHEY, CDR2 SVGAGI. This CDR3 contains 13 residues. Trimming took 0 bases from V and 2 from J, leaving 5 bases between them. CDR3 bases: TGTGCCAGCAGTTACTCGGGGCCCTACGAGCAGTACTTC. Its translation is CASSYSGPYEQYF.

This clonotype was detected only a few times. The CDR3 bases are TGCGCCAGCAGCCCGACATGGAATTATGGCTACACCTTC. Translation gives CASSPTWNYGYTF. V usage is TRBV5-1 and J usage is TRBJ1-2, with D unclear. The V end was cut by 4 bases, the J end by 5 bases, with 12 bases between. The CDR3 consists of 13 residues. Germline loops: CDR1 SGHRS, CDR2 YFSETQ.